Given below is one T cell receptor (delta chain) in context. What it recognizes is unknown. A far larger clone is just one base off, so this is likely a read error. Germline V gene lookup returns CDR1 TSWWSYY and CDR2 QGS. The CDR3 runs to 18 residues. TCRdb re-called clones from the RT-PCR reads via CATT. The repertoire holds over a thousand delta-chain clones, approximately 15% seen once, with 10% in the top ten. This sample stems from a study of gammadelta T cells in human blood. Study-wide results and caveats: Polyclonal expansion of innate γδ T cells after birth appeared microbially driven.

The J gene is TRDJ1, the V gene TRDV1; D may be TRDD3 (5 bases). The origin of this receptor is a human donor. What was sequenced was non-Vgamma9Vdelta2 gamma-delta T cells from infant blood. CDR3 residues: CAIGELSPAYGASDKLIF. The CDR3 nucleotides are TGTGCTATTGGGGAGCTTTCTCCCGCATACGGGGCCTCCGATAAACTCATCTTT.